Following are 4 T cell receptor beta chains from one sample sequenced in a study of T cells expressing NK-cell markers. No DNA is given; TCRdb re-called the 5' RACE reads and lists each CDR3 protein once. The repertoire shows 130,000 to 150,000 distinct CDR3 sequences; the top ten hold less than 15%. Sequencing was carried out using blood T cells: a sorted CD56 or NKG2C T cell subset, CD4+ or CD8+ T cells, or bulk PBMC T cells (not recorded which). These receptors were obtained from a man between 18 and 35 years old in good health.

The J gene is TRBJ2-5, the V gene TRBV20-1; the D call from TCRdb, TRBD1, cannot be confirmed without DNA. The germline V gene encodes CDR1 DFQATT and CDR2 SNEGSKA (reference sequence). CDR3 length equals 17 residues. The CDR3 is CSALLGTDGGAKETQYF.

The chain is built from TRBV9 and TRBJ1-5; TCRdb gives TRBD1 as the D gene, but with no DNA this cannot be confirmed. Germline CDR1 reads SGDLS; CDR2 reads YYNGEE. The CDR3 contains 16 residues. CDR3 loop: CASSVFVGQGEQPQHF.

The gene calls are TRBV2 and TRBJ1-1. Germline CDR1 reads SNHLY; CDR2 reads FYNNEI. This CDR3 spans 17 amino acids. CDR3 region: CASSGEHLRSGNTEAFF. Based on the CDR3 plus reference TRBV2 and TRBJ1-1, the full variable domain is EPEVTQTPSHQVTQMGQEVILRCVPISNHLYFYWYRQILGQKVEFLVSFYNNEISEKSEIFDDQFSVERPDGSNFTLKIRSTKLEDSAMYFCASSGEHLRSGNTEAFFGQGTRLTVV.

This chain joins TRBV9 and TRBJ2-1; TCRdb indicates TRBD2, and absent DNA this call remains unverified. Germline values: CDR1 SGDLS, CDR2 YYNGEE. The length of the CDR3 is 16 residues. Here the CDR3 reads CASSGKAGDTYNEQFF.